Listed below are T cell receptor beta chains from one sample, sequenced in a study of identical twins. Each CDR3 protein gets one entry after TCRdb re-called the 5' RACE reads with MiXCR. The sample holds approximately 550,000 distinct CDR3 sequences; approximately 20% are singletons and the top ten take approximately 0.5%. This sample also belongs to another study, concerning yellow fever vaccine responses in identical twins.

Sequencing was done on a sample of CD4+ T cells sorted from blood. The receptors originated from a woman aged 18-29 years in good health. Each CDR3 is given with its conserved first and last residue. A D gene is named only where the DNA matches it firmly. A row's size may be missing; if present it is once, few, many or a size class.

v_gene: TRBV6-2/TRBV6-3
d_gene: -
len: 15
abundance: -
j_gene: TRBJ2-7
CDR3aa: CASSSRGTPTYEQYF
CDR3nt: TGTGCCAGCAGTTCCCGTGGGACGCCCACCTACGAGCAGTACTTC

v_gene: TRBV10-3
d_gene: TRBD1
len: 14
abundance: few
j_gene: TRBJ2-3
CDR3aa: CAISVQGTTDTQYF
CDR3nt: TGTGCCATCAGCGTACAGGGGACCACAGATACGCAGTATTTT

v_gene: TRBV11-1
d_gene: TRBD2
len: 19
abundance: -
j_gene: TRBJ2-7
CDR3aa: CASSHPIGLAGGVSYEQYF
CDR3nt: TGTGCCAGCAGCCATCCGATTGGACTAGCGGGAGGGGTGAGCTACGAGCAGTACTTC

v_gene: TRBV28
d_gene: -
len: 13
abundance: -
j_gene: TRBJ2-7
CDR3aa: CASSFGLAREQYF
CDR3nt: TGTGCCAGCAGTTTCGGGCTAGCGCGGGAGCAGTACTTC

v_gene: TRBV24-1
d_gene: -
len: 15
abundance: few
j_gene: TRBJ2-2
CDR3aa: CATTTGTNNTGELFF
CDR3nt: TGTGCCACCACTACCGGGACAAATAACACCGGGGAGCTGTTTTTT

v_gene: TRBV7-2
d_gene: -
len: 14
abundance: -
j_gene: TRBJ2-1
CDR3aa: CASSLVSLGNEQFF
CDR3nt: TGTGCCAGCAGCTTAGTCTCATTGGGGAATGAGCAGTTCTTC

v_gene: TRBV27
d_gene: -
len: 15
abundance: many
j_gene: TRBJ2-3
CDR3aa: CASSLGQGNTDTQYF
CDR3nt: TGTGCCAGCAGTTTAGGCCAGGGCAACACAGATACGCAGTATTTT

v_gene: TRBV7-9
d_gene: -
len: 13
abundance: few
j_gene: TRBJ1-5
CDR3aa: CASSLERRQPQHF
CDR3nt: TGTGCCAGCAGCTTAGAGCGACGGCAGCCCCAGCATTTT

v_gene: TRBV5-1
d_gene: TRBD2
len: 15
abundance: -
j_gene: TRBJ2-1
CDR3aa: CASSHPGLADNEQFF
CDR3nt: TGCGCCAGCAGCCACCCGGGACTAGCGGACAATGAGCAGTTCTTC

v_gene: TRBV19
d_gene: -
len: 14
abundance: -
j_gene: TRBJ2-7
CDR3aa: CASKLAGSSYEQYF
CDR3nt: TGTGCCAGTAAGCTCGCGGGAAGTTCCTACGAGCAGTACTTC

v_gene: TRBV5-1
d_gene: -
len: 15
abundance: -
j_gene: TRBJ2-7
CDR3aa: CASSFVTGPYDEQYF
CDR3nt: TGCGCCAGCAGCTTTGTGACAGGCCCTTACGACGAGCAGTACTTC

v_gene: TRBV3-1
d_gene: TRBD2
len: 13
abundance: -
j_gene: TRBJ2-7
CDR3aa: CASSQSAGGEQYF
CDR3nt: TGTGCCAGCAGCCAATCAGCGGGGGGCGAGCAGTACTTC

v_gene: TRBV6-1
d_gene: -
len: 15
abundance: few
j_gene: TRBJ2-1
CDR3aa: CASSRDKSSYNEQFF
CDR3nt: TGTGCCAGCAGCAGGGACAAGAGCTCCTACAATGAGCAGTTCTTC

v_gene: TRBV7-3
d_gene: -
len: 15
abundance: -
j_gene: TRBJ2-1
CDR3aa: CASSSDGRSYNEQFF
CDR3nt: TGTGCCAGCAGCTCCGACGGACGCTCCTACAATGAGCAGTTCTTC

v_gene: TRBV3-1
d_gene: TRBD2
len: 14
abundance: -
j_gene: TRBJ2-3
CDR3aa: CASSHGTSGASQYF
CDR3nt: TGTGCCAGCAGCCACGGGACTAGCGGGGCATCGCAGTATTTT

v_gene: TRBV20-1
d_gene: TRBD1
len: 15
abundance: few
j_gene: TRBJ1-5
CDR3aa: CSAIGQALNNQPQHF
CDR3nt: TGCAGTGCTATTGGACAGGCGCTCAATAATCAGCCCCAGCATTTT

v_gene: TRBV5-6
d_gene: TRBD2
len: 19
abundance: -
j_gene: TRBJ2-2
CDR3aa: CASSFPSGSRIRRTGELFF
CDR3nt: TGTGCCAGCAGCTTCCCTAGCGGGAGCAGGATTCGACGCACCGGGGAGCTGTTTTTT

v_gene: TRBV6-5
d_gene: TRBD2
len: 17
abundance: -
j_gene: TRBJ2-1
CDR3aa: CASSYPSGTSRYNEQFF
CDR3nt: TGTGCCAGCAGTTACCCATCCGGGACTAGCCGATACAATGAGCAGTTCTTC

v_gene: TRBV12-3/TRBV12-4
d_gene: TRBD2
len: 16
abundance: -
j_gene: TRBJ2-3
CDR3aa: CASTPSGGGVADTQYF
CDR3nt: TGTGCCAGCACCCCAAGTGGCGGGGGGGTTGCAGATACGCAGTATTTT

v_gene: TRBV10-2
d_gene: -
len: 13
abundance: -
j_gene: TRBJ1-6
CDR3aa: CASTPDMISPLHF
CDR3nt: TGCGCCAGCACCCCGGACATGATTTCACCCCTCCACTTT

v_gene: TRBV20-1
d_gene: -
len: 13
abundance: few
j_gene: TRBJ2-1
CDR3aa: CSASGWSYNEQFF
CDR3nt: TGCAGTGCTAGCGGCTGGTCCTACAATGAGCAGTTCTTC

v_gene: TRBV21-1
d_gene: -
len: 15
abundance: -
j_gene: TRBJ2-1
CDR3aa: CASKTSTPSGNEQFF
CDR3nt: TGTGCCAGCAAAACTAGCACCCCTTCGGGGAATGAGCAGTTCTTC

v_gene: TRBV4-1
d_gene: TRBD2
len: 18
abundance: few
j_gene: TRBJ2-3
CDR3aa: CASSQVGLAGRFGDTQYF
CDR3nt: TGCGCCAGCAGCCAAGTCGGTCTAGCGGGGAGGTTTGGGGATACGCAGTATTTT

v_gene: TRBV7-2
d_gene: -
len: 13
abundance: few
j_gene: TRBJ2-1
CDR3aa: CASRVPPSGRQFF
CDR3nt: TGTGCCAGCAGAGTCCCACCATCGGGGCGGCAGTTCTTC

v_gene: TRBV4-2
d_gene: -
len: 11
abundance: -
j_gene: TRBJ1-4
CDR3aa: CASSQEGPLFF
CDR3nt: TGTGCCAGCAGCCAAGAGGGACCGCTGTTTTTT

v_gene: TRBV29-1
d_gene: -
len: 14
abundance: -
j_gene: TRBJ2-3
CDR3aa: CSVEGGRPTDTQYF
CDR3nt: TGCAGCGTTGAGGGTGGGAGACCCACAGATACGCAGTATTTT

v_gene: TRBV10-3
d_gene: -
len: 15
abundance: few
j_gene: TRBJ1-2
CDR3aa: CAITSQGRSGLGYTF
CDR3nt: TGTGCCATCACCTCCCAGGGTCGGTCCGGGCTAGGCTACACCTTC

v_gene: TRBV15
d_gene: -
len: 17
abundance: -
j_gene: TRBJ2-7
CDR3aa: CATSSGMGSGMAYEQYF
CDR3nt: TGTGCCACCAGCAGCGGGATGGGCTCTGGCATGGCCTACGAGCAGTACTTC

v_gene: TRBV7-6
d_gene: TRBD2
len: 18
abundance: few
j_gene: TRBJ2-7
CDR3aa: CASSFQPGLAGEAYEQYF
CDR3nt: TGTGCCAGCAGCTTCCAACCGGGACTAGCGGGAGAGGCCTACGAGCAGTACTTC

v_gene: TRBV6-1
d_gene: TRBD2
len: 17
abundance: -
j_gene: TRBJ2-1
CDR3aa: CASTVLASGSLRNEQFF
CDR3nt: TGTGCCAGCACTGTTTTAGCTAGCGGGAGTTTAAGGAATGAGCAGTTCTTC

v_gene: TRBV28
d_gene: -
len: 13
abundance: few
j_gene: TRBJ2-5
CDR3aa: CASRSWGLETQYF
CDR3nt: TGTGCCAGCAGGTCCTGGGGGTTGGAGACCCAGTACTTC

v_gene: TRBV25-1
d_gene: -
len: 13
abundance: -
j_gene: TRBJ2-1
CDR3aa: CASSESGDNEQFF
CDR3nt: TGTGCCAGCAGTGAGTCTGGGGACAATGAGCAGTTCTTC

v_gene: TRBV29-1
d_gene: -
len: 14
abundance: few
j_gene: TRBJ1-1
CDR3aa: CSVDKGGAGTEAFF
CDR3nt: TGCAGCGTTGATAAGGGGGGCGCAGGCACTGAAGCTTTCTTT

v_gene: TRBV20-1
d_gene: -
len: 11
abundance: -
j_gene: TRBJ1-1
CDR3aa: CSARKAGQAFF
CDR3nt: TGCAGTGCTAGGAAGGCGGGGCAAGCTTTCTTT

v_gene: TRBV2
d_gene: -
len: 13
abundance: few
j_gene: TRBJ2-2
CDR3aa: CASPPGPTGELFF
CDR3nt: TGTGCCAGCCCCCCAGGGCCAACCGGGGAGCTGTTTTTT

v_gene: TRBV10-3
d_gene: -
len: 15
abundance: -
j_gene: TRBJ1-2
CDR3aa: CAISEKGTINYGYTF
CDR3nt: TGTGCCATCAGTGAGAAGGGGACAATTAACTATGGCTACACCTTC

v_gene: TRBV12-3/TRBV12-4
d_gene: -
len: 12
abundance: -
j_gene: TRBJ2-3
CDR3aa: CASRTSVDTQYF
CDR3nt: TGTGCCAGCAGGACCTCTGTGGATACGCAGTATTTT

v_gene: TRBV3-1
d_gene: -
len: 16
abundance: few
j_gene: TRBJ2-1
CDR3aa: CASSQDRRQPYNEQFF
CDR3nt: TGTGCCAGCAGCCAAGATCGGCGACAGCCATACAATGAGCAGTTCTTC

v_gene: TRBV9
d_gene: TRBD2
len: 15
abundance: -
j_gene: TRBJ2-7
CDR3aa: CASSVGTGGPYEQYF
CDR3nt: TGTGCCAGCAGCGTAGGAACGGGAGGGCCCTACGAGCAGTACTTC

v_gene: TRBV12-3/TRBV12-4
d_gene: TRBD1
len: 14
abundance: -
j_gene: TRBJ1-1
CDR3aa: CASSSGQPLGEAFF
CDR3nt: TGTGCCAGCAGCTCGGGACAGCCATTGGGTGAAGCTTTCTTT

v_gene: TRBV15
d_gene: -
len: 14
abundance: few
j_gene: TRBJ2-2
CDR3aa: CATSRESGTGELFF
CDR3nt: TGTGCCACCAGCAGAGAGTCGGGCACCGGGGAGCTGTTTTTT

v_gene: TRBV20-1
d_gene: TRBD1
len: 17
abundance: few
j_gene: TRBJ2-4
CDR3aa: CSARDPRGQGMKNIQYF
CDR3nt: TGCAGTGCTAGAGACCCGCGGGGACAGGGGATGAAAAACATTCAGTACTTC

v_gene: TRBV5-1
d_gene: -
len: 13
abundance: few
j_gene: TRBJ1-1
CDR3aa: CASSWSVNTEAFF
CDR3nt: TGCGCCAGCAGCTGGTCAGTGAACACTGAAGCTTTCTTT

v_gene: TRBV5-1
d_gene: -
len: 12
abundance: few
j_gene: TRBJ2-1
CDR3aa: CASSLAVNEQFF
CDR3nt: TGCGCCAGCAGCTTGGCTGTCAATGAGCAGTTCTTC

v_gene: TRBV7-2
d_gene: -
len: 15
abundance: few
j_gene: TRBJ1-1
CDR3aa: CASSFGGGGWAEAFF
CDR3nt: TGTGCCAGCAGCTTTGGGGGGGGCGGCTGGGCTGAAGCTTTCTTT

v_gene: TRBV12-3/TRBV12-4
d_gene: -
len: 16
abundance: many
j_gene: TRBJ2-1
CDR3aa: CASSFYPYSRPNEQFF
CDR3nt: TGTGCCAGCAGTTTTTACCCTTACAGTCGCCCAAATGAGCAGTTCTTC

v_gene: TRBV21-1
d_gene: -
len: 18
abundance: -
j_gene: TRBJ1-1
CDR3aa: CASSSYSRDALRDTEAFF
CDR3nt: TGTGCCAGCAGCAGCTACTCCCGGGACGCCCTGCGGGACACTGAAGCTTTCTTT

v_gene: TRBV5-6
d_gene: -
len: 16
abundance: -
j_gene: TRBJ2-1
CDR3aa: CASSPLGILGYNEQFF
CDR3nt: TGTGCCAGCAGCCCCCTTGGGATCTTGGGTTACAATGAGCAGTTCTTC

v_gene: TRBV3-1
d_gene: -
len: 14
abundance: -
j_gene: TRBJ2-5
CDR3aa: CASSQTVDAETQYF
CDR3nt: TGTGCCAGCAGCCAAACGGTTGACGCGGAGACCCAGTACTTC

v_gene: TRBV6-5
d_gene: -
len: 15
abundance: few
j_gene: TRBJ1-1
CDR3aa: CASSYSRLWGSEAFF
CDR3nt: TGTGCCAGCAGTTACTCGAGGTTATGGGGATCTGAAGCTTTCTTT

v_gene: TRBV12-3/TRBV12-4
d_gene: -
len: 13
abundance: few
j_gene: TRBJ1-2
CDR3aa: CASGEGGLYGYTF
CDR3nt: TGTGCCAGTGGAGAGGGGGGACTCTATGGCTACACCTTC

v_gene: TRBV24-1
d_gene: -
len: 15
abundance: -
j_gene: TRBJ2-5
CDR3aa: CATSDGGGSGETQYF
CDR3nt: TGTGCCACCAGTGACGGGGGTGGGTCTGGGGAGACCCAGTACTTC